The 12 T cell receptor beta chains listed next were all sequenced from one sample in a study of long-term antiretroviral therapy in people with HIV. Version v3.0 of the immunoSEQ assay was performed at survey level. TCRdb's copy holds only in-frame clones and misses some; the assay was immunoSEQ multiplex PCR. The table shows approximately 16,000 clones, with approximately 84% occurring only once. Sequenced here: unsorted PBMCs, sampled less than 1.3 years before starting antiretroviral therapy. The receptors here all came from a man aged 30-40 years with HIV.

This chain connects TRBV4-3 to TRBJ2-4; D possibly corresponds to TRBD1 (6 bases). V shed 3 bases and J shed 7 bases, with 34 bases lying between them. This CDR3 has 21 amino acids. Germline values: CDR1 LGHNA, CDR2 YSLEER. The CDR3: CASSQFRGRGGQPNQGNIQYF. Written as DNA, the CDR3 is TGCGCCAGCAGCCAGTTCCGTGGGCGCGGCGGGCAGCCCAACCAGGGGAACATTCAGTACTTC.

This clone was observed once. This sequence joins TRBV28 and TRBJ2-6; D may correspond to TRBD1 or TRBD2 (6 bases each). This CDR3 contains 20 residues. Germline V gives CDR1 MDHEN, CDR2 SYDVKM. V lost 5 bases and J 0 bases, leaving 23 bases between the germline ends. The CDR3 nucleotides are TGTGCCAGCAGTCCCTATCCGGGGGCCCCTTCGGGCTCTGGGGCCAACGTCCTGACTTTC. It specifies CASSPYPGAPSGSGANVLTF.

The V and J genes are TRBV4-2 and TRBJ2-1; unclear D gene. Deletions cut 1 base from V and 9 bases from J, with 13 bases between. CDR3 length: 14 residues. The germline CDR1 and CDR2 sequences are LGHNA and YNFKEQ. This chain's CDR3 is CASSQGMGSGEQFF. CDR3 nucleotide sequence: TGTGCCAGCAGCCAAGGAATGGGGTCCGGTGAGCAGTTCTTC.

The chain uses TRBV5-6 and TRBJ2-1; the match to TRBD1 covers 8 bases. The germline V gene has CDR1 SGHDT and CDR2 YYEEEE. J was trimmed by 3 bases and V by 5 bases; bases with no gene match: 4. The CDR3 runs to 14 residues. CDR3 DNA sequence: TGTGCCAGCAGTTTAGGACAGGGCTACAATGAGCAGTTCTTC. Amino acid sequence: CASSLGQGYNEQFF.

The V and J genes are TRBV25-1 and TRBJ2-1, with D possibly TRBD2 on 7 matching bases. The CDR3 loop spans 14 amino acids. Trimming left V 7 bases short and J 4 bases short, with 14 bases between. CDR1 is MGHDK and CDR2 is SYGVNS in the germline V gene. CDR3 region: CASIKGGGYNEQFF. CDR3 in DNA: TGTGCCAGCATTAAGGGGGGGGGTTACAATGAGCAGTTCTTC.

J is TRBJ2-7 and V is TRBV7-2, with no clear D. Germline-derived CDR1 and CDR2 are SGHTA and FQGNSA. The CDR3 loop spans 14 amino acids. Between the trimmed V and J ends, which lost 1 base and 1 base, there was a span of 8 bases. CDR3 sequence: CASSLVANSYEQYF. DNA for the CDR3: TGTGCCAGCAGCTTAGTTGCCAATTCCTACGAGCAGTACTTC.

This clone was detected only a few times. The J gene is TRBJ2-3, the V gene TRBV7-6; 8 bases are shared with TRBD2. This CDR3 has 16 amino acids. The germline V gene has CDR1 SGHVS and CDR2 FNYEAQ. The trim removed 5 bases at V and 1 base at J, leaving 8 bases unmatched. The CDR3 sequence is CASSPVGLAGTDTQYF. In nucleotides, the CDR3 is TGTGCCAGCAGCCCGGTTGGACTAGCCGGCACAGATACGCAGTATTTT.

The chain uses TRBV7-3 and TRBJ1-5; 8 bases map to TRBD1. J gave up 2 bases and V 5 bases, and 8 bases lay outside the gene matches. The CDR3 length is 16 residues. Germline V gives CDR1 SGHTA, CDR2 FQGTGA. Written as DNA, the CDR3 is TGTGCCAGCAGCGATTTCGTGGGACAGGGCAATCAGCCCCAGCATTTT. This gives the protein CASSDFVGQGNQPQHF.

J is TRBJ1-2 and V is TRBV30; D remains unclear. The CDR3 consists of 14 residues. CDR1 and CDR2 from the germline V gene are GTSNPN and SVGIG (reference sequence). Trimming removed 0 bases from V and 5 bases from J, with 13 bases in between. The CDR3 here is CAWSVLGSGYGYTF. The CDR3 DNA follows: TGTGCCTGGAGTGTACTCGGGTCTGGATATGGCTACACCTTC.

The V and J genes are TRBV7-8 and TRBJ1-2; TRBD1 agrees at 8 bases. J was trimmed by 7 bases and V by 2 bases; bases with no gene match: 3. Germline CDR1 reads SGHVS; CDR2 reads FQNEAQ. The CDR3 is 13 residues long. CDR3 loop: CASSLYTGGGYTF. The CDR3 DNA is TGTGCCAGCAGCTTATATACAGGGGGTGGCTACACCTTC.

This chain connects TRBV5-6 to TRBJ2-1; the D gene is possibly TRBD2 (5 bases). This CDR3 is built from 13 residues. CDR1 and CDR2 (germline): SGHDT, YYEEEE. Trimming removed 0 bases from V and 9 bases from J, with 10 bases in between. This chain's CDR3 is CASSLVPGSEQFF. In nucleotides, the CDR3 is TGTGCCAGCAGCTTGGTCCCGGGGAGTGAGCAGTTCTTC.

The CDR3 is CASSLGQGAIGYTF. For the CDR3, the DNA is TGTGCCAGCAGCCTGGGACAGGGGGCGATAGGCTACACCTTC. The chain couples TRBV5-4 to TRBJ1-2, with 12 bases matching TRBD1. Germline V gene lookup returns CDR1 SGHNT and CDR2 YYREEE (reference sequence). This CDR3 spans 14 amino acids. J gave up 8 bases and V 4 bases, and 6 bases lay outside the gene matches.